Given below is one T cell receptor beta chain in context. The target of this receptor is not known. No base quality information exists; no much larger clone differs at one position. There are 12 amino acids in the CDR3, from cysteine to phenylalanine inclusive. Only CDR3 DNA remains: 36 bases, in frame from the first base. From the germline V gene (reference sequence), CDR1 is SGHNT and CDR2 is YYREEE. V drops 8 bases and J drops 5 bases, leaving 14 bases in between. The immunoSEQ Assay, a bias-controlled multiplex PCR, was used to amplify TCRbeta CDR3 regions from genomic DNA. The source study handled its data this way. The number of nucleated cells in each sample was estimated by amplification of reference gene primers within the assay. Sequence reads were collapsed and filtered to measure the absolute abundance of every unique TCRbeta CDR3 rearrangement. For each sample, productive Simpson clonality was calculated as the square root of Simpson's diversity index over productive rearrangements. In TCRdb, the immuneACCESS table is reduced to in-frame sequences with V and J assigned. These tables do not hold every clone; where another copy was compared, an unresolved V gene accounts for under half, and the others remain unexplained. The DNA was the basis for D and trimming; V, J and clone size are from that table. This sample comprises around 150,000 clones, roughly 81% of them detected only once. Clones ranked in the top ten supply more than 1% of the sample.

The entry originates in a study of blood T cell repertoires in COVID-19 (dated by TCRdb to the early 2020s). Background for the entire study: Samples from collaborators originated in the United States, Italy and Spain and spanned both the acute and convalescent phases of COVID-19. The material from the prospective study consisted of cDNA or gDNA derived from T cells, B-cell-depleted T cells, or PBMCs. Deeply sampled blood TCRbeta repertoires from subjects exposed to, actively infected with, or recovered from COVID-19 were included in the dataset. The repertoires were made available in a free public database intended to serve as a resource for research on the immune response to SARS-CoV-2. Samples came from the ongoing ImmuneRACE study (first 160 participants) plus 1,254 subjects from 6 global collaborators. The sample metadata nearly always contained a de-identified subject ID, COVID-19 status, age in years and sex. Where available, HLA class I and class II types were taken from metadata supplied by the sample provider and were not determined by assay-based typing. General study outcomes and caveats: How much clinical and demographic metadata was included differed by source and by participant, and the metadata was provided uncurated.

The collaborating institutions used their own protocols to collect whole blood in K2EDTA tubes. Collaborator samples were shipped for TCRbeta analysis as frozen whole blood, isolated PBMCs, or DNA extracted from either sample type. In this chain, TRBV5-4 is recombined with TRBJ2-7; TRBD2 might be the D gene, on 6 matching bases. Sequenced sample: peripheral blood. The TCR comes from a man aged 35-49 years with acute or convalescent COVID-19. In nucleotides, the sequence is TGTGCCAGTCGGGGCTGGGAGGACGAGCAGTACTTC. Translated, this gives CASRGWEDEQYF.